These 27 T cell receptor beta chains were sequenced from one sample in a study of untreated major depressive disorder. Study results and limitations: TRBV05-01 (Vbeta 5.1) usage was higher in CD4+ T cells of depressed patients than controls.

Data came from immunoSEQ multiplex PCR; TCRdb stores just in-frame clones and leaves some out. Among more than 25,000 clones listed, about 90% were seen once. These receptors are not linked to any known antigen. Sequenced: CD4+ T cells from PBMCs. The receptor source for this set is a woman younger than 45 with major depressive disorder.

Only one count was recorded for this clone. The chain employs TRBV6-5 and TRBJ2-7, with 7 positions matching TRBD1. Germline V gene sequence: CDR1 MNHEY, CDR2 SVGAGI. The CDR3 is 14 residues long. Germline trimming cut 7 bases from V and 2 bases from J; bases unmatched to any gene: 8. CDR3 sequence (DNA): TGTGCCAGCACCGGAGCGGACAGGCCCTACGAGCAGTACTTC. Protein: CASTGADRPYEQYF.

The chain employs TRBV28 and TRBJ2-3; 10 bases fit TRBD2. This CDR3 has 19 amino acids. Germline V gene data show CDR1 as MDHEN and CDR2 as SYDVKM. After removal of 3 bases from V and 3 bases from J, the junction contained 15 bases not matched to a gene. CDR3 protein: CASSFPIGLAERFTDTQYF. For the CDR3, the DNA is TGTGCCAGCAGTTTTCCGATTGGACTAGCGGAACGATTTACAGATACGCAGTATTTT.

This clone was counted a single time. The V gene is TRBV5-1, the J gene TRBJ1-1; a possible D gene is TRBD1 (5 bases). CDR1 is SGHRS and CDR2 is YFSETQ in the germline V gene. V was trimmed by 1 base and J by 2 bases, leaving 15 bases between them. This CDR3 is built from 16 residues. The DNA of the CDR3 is TGCGCCAGCAGCTTGAGCCCGGGGGGAATCAACACTGAAGCTTTCTTT. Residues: CASSLSPGGINTEAFF.

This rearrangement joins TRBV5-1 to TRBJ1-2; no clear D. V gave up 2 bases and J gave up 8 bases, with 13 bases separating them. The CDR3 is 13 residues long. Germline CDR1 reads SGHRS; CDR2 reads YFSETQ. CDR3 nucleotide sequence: TGCGCCAGCAGCTTAGGGATGACTGACGGCTACACCTTC. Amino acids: CASSLGMTDGYTF.

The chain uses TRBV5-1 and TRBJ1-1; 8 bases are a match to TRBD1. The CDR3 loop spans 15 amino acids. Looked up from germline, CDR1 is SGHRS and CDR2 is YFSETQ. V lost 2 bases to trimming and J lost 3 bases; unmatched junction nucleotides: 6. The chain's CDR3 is CASSLMGQADTEAFF. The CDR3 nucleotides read TGCGCCAGCAGCTTAATGGGACAGGCAGACACTGAAGCTTTCTTT.

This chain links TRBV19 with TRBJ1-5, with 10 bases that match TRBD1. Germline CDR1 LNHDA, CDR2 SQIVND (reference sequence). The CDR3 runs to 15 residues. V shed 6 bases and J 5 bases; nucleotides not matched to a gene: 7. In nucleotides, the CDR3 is TGTGCCAGTAGGTCCCCGGGACAGGGGCATCAGCCCCAGCATTTT. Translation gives CASRSPGQGHQPQHF.

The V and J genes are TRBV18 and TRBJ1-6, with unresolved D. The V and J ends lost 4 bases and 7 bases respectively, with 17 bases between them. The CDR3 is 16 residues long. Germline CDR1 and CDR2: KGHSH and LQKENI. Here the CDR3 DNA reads TGTGCCAGCTCACTGACCCTGGGGTATGACAATTCACCCCTCCACTTT. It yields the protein CASSLTLGYDNSPLHF.

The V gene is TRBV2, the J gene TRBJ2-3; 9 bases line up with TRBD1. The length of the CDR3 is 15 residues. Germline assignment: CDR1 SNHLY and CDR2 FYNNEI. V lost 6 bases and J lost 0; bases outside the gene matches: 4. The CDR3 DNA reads TGTGCCAGCAGCCAAGGGACAGGGAGCACAGATACGCAGTATTTT. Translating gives CASSQGTGSTDTQYF.

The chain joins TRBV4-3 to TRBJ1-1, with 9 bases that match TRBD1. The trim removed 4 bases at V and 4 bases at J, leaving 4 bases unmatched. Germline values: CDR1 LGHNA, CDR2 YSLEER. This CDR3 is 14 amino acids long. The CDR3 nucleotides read TGCGCCAGCAGCCGGGACAGGGCTCGCACTGAAGCTTTCTTT. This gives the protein CASSRDRARTEAFF.

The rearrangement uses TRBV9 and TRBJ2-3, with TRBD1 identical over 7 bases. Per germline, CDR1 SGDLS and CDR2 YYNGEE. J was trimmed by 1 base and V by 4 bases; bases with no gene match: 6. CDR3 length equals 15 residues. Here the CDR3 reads CASSLGGIGTDTQYF. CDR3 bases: TGTGCCAGCAGCTTAGGGGGCATAGGCACAGATACGCAGTATTTT.

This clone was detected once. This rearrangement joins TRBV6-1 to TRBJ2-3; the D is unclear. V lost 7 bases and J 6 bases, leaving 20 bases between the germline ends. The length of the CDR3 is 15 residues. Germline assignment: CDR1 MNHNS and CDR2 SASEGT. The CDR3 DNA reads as TGTGCCAGCACAACGGACCCCTTCGGGTCGGATACGCAGTATTTT. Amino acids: CASTTDPFGSDTQYF.

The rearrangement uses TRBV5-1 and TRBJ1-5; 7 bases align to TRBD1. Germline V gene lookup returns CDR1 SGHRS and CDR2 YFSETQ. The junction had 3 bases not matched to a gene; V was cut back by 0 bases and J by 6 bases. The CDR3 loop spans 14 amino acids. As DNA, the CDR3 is TGCGCCAGCAGCTTGGGGGGACAGACTCAGCCCCAGCATTTT. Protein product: CASSLGGQTQPQHF.

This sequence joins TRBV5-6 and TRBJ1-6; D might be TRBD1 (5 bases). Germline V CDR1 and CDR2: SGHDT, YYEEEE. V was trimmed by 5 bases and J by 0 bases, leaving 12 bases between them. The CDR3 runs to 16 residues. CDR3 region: CASRKGLSSYNSPLHF. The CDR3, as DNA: TGTGCCAGCAGGAAGGGGTTGAGCTCCTATAATTCACCCCTCCACTTT.

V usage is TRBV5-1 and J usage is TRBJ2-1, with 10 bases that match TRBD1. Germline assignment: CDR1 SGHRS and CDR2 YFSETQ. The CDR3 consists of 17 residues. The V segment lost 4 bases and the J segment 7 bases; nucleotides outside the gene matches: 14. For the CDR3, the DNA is TGCGCCAGCAGCGATCGGAGGACAGGGGGAAATCGGAATGAGCAGTTCTTC. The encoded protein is CASSDRRTGGNRNEQFF.

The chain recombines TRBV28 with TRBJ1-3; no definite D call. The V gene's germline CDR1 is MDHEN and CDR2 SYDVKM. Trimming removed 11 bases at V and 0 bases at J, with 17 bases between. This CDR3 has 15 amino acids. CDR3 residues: CAGSTPGNSGNTIYF. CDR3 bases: TGTGCCGGATCAACACCGGGGAACTCTGGAAACACCATATATTTT.

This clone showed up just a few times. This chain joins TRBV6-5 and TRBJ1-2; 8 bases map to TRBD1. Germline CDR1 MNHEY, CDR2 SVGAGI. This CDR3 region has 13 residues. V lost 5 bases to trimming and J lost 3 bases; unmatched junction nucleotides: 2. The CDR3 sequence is CASSGTGDYGYTF. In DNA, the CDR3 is TGTGCCAGCAGTGGGACAGGCGACTATGGCTACACCTTC.

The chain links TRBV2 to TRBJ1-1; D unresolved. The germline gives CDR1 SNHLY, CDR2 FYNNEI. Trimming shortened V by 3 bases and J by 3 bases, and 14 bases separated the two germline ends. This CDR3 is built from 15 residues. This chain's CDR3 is CASSDGSGWDTEAFF. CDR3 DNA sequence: TGTGCCAGCAGTGATGGGAGCGGTTGGGACACTGAAGCTTTCTTT.

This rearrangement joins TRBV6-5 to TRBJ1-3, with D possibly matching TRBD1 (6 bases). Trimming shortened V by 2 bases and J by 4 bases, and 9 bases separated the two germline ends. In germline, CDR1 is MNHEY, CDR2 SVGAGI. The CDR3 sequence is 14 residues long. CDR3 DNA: TGTGCCAGCAGTTACGGGGGCGTGGGAAACACCATATATTTT. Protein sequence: CASSYGGVGNTIYF.

CDR3 sequence reads: CASSLDLIIKEQFF. DNA of the CDR3: TGTGCCAGCAGCTTAGATCTGATAATTAAGGAGCAGTTCTTC. V is TRBV7-2 and J is TRBJ2-1; D unclear. Germline V CDR1 and CDR2: SGHTA, FQGNSA. The CDR3 extends over 14 amino acids. The ends were cut back, 1 base at V and 10 bases at J, with 14 bases in the middle.

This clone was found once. The CDR3 DNA follows: TGTGCCATCAGTGAGTCTTCCGGTCAGCTTACGCAGTATTTT. This gives the protein CAISESSGQLTQYF. The chain combines TRBV10-3 with TRBJ2-3; D is undetermined. Trimming stripped 0 bases from V and 8 bases from J, with 12 bases between. There are 14 residues in the CDR3. Germline V gene lookup returns CDR1 ENHRY and CDR2 SYGVKD.

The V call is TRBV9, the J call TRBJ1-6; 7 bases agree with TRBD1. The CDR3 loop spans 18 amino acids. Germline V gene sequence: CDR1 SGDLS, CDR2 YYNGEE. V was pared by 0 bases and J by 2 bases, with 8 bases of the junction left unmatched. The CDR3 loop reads CASSVADRSRTYNSPLHF. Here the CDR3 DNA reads TGTGCCAGCAGCGTAGCGGACAGGAGTCGGACCTATAATTCACCCCTCCACTTT.

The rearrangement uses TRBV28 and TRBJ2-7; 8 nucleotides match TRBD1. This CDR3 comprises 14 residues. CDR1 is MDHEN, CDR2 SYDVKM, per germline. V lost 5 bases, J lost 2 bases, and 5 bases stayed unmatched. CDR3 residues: CASSTPGQAYEQYF. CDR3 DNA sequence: TGTGCCAGCAGTACACCGGGACAGGCCTACGAGCAGTACTTC.

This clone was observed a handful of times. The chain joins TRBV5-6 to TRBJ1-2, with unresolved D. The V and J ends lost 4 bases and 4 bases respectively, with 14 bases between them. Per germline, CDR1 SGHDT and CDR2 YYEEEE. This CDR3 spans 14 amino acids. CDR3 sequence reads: CASSPTRVPYGYTF. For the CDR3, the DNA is TGTGCCAGCAGCCCGACAAGGGTACCCTATGGCTACACCTTC.

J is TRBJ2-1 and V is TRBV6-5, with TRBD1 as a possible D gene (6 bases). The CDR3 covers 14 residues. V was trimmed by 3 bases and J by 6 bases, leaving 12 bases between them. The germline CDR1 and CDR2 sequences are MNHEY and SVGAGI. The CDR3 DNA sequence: TGTGCCAGCAGTTATTCCTACAGGGCCAATGAGCAGTTCTTC. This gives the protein CASSYSYRANEQFF.

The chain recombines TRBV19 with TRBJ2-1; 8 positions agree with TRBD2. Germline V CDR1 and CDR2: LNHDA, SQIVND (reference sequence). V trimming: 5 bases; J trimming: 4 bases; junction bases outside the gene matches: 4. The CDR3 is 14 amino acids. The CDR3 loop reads CASSRLAKYNEQFF. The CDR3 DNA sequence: TGTGCCAGTAGTCGACTAGCGAAATACAATGAGCAGTTCTTC.

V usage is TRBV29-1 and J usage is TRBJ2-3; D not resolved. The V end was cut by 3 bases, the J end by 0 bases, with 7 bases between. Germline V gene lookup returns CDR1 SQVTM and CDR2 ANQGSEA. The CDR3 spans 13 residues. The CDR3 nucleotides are TGCAGCGTTGATGTGCTGAGCACAGATACGCAGTATTTT. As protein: CSVDVLSTDTQYF.

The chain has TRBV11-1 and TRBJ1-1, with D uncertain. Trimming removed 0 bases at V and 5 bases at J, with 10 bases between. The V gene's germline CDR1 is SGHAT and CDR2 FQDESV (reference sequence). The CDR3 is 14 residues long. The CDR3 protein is CASSLAHVGTEAFF. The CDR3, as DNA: TGTGCCAGCAGCTTAGCCCACGTGGGGACTGAAGCTTTCTTT.